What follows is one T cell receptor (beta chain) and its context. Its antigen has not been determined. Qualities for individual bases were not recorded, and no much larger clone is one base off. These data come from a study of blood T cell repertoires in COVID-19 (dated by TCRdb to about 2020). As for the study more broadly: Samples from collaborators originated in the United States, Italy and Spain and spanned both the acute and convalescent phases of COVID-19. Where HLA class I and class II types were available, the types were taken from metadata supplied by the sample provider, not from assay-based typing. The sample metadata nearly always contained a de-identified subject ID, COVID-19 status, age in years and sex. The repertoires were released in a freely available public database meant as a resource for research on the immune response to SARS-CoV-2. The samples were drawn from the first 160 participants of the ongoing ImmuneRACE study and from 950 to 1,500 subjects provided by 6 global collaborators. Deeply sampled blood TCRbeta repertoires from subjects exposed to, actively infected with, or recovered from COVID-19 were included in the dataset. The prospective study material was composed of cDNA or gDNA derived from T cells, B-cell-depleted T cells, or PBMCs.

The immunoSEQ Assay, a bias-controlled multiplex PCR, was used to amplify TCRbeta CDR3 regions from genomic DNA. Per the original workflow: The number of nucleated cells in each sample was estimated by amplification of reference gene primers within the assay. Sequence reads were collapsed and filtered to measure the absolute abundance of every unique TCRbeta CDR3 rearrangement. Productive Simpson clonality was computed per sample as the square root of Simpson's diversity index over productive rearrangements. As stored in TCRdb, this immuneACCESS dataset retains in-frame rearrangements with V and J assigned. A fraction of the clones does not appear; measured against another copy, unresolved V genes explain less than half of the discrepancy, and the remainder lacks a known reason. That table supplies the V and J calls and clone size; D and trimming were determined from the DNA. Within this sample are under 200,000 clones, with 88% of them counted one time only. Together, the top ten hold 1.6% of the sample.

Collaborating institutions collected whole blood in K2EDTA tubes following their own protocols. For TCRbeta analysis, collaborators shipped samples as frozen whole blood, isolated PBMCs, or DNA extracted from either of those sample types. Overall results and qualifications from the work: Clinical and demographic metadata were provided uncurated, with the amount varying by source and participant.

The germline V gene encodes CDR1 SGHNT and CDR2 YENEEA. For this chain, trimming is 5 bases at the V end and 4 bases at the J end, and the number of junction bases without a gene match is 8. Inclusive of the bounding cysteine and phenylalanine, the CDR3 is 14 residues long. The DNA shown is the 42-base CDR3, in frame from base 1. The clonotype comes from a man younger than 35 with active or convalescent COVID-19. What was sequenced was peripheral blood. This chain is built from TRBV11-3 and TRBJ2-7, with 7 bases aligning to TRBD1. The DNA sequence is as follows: TGTGCCAGCAGCCTACGACAGGGTAATTACGAGCAGTACTTC. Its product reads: CASSLRQGNYEQYF.